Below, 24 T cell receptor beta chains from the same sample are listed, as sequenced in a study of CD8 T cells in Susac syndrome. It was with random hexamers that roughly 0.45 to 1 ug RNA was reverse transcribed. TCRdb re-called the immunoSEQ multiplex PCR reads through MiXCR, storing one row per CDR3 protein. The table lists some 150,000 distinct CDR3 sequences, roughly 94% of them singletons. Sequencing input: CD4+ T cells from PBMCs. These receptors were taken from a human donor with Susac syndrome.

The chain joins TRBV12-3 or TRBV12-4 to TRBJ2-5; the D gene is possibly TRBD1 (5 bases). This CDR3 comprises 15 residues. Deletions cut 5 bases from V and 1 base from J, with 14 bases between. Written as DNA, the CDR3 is TGTGCCAGCAGTCCTCCAAGACAGACCCAAGAGACCCAGTACTTC. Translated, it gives CASSPPRQTQETQYF.

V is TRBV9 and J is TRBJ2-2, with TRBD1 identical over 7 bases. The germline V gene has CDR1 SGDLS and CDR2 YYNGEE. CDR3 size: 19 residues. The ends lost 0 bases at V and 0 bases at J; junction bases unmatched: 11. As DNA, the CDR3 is TGTGCCAGCAGCGTAGATTTTATAGGGGGACAGACGAACACCGGGGAGCTGTTTTTT. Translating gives CASSVDFIGGQTNTGELFF.

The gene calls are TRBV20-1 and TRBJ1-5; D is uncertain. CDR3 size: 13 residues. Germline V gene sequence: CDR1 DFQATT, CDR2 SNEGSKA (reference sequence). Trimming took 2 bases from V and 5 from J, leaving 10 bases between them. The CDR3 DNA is TGCAGTGCTAGAAGGCAGGATCATCAGCCCCAGCATTTT. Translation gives CSARRQDHQPQHF.

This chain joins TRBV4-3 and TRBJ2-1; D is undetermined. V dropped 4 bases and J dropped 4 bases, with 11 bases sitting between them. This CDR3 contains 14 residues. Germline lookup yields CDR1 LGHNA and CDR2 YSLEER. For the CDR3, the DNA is TGCGCCAGCAGCCTCGAGCCGCCGTACAATGAGCAGTTCTTC. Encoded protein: CASSLEPPYNEQFF.

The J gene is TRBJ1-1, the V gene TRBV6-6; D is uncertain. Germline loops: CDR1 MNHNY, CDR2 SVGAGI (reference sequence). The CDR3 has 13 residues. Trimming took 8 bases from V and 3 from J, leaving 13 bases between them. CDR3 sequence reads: CASSLDIYTEAFF. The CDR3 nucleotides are TGTGCCAGCTCCTTAGACATATACACTGAAGCTTTCTTT.

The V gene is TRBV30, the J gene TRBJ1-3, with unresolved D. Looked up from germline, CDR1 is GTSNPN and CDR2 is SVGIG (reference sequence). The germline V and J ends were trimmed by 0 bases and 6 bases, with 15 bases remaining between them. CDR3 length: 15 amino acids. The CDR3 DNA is TGTGCCTGGAGTGTACGACGGGGAACTGAAAACACCATATATTTT. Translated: CAWSVRRGTENTIYF.

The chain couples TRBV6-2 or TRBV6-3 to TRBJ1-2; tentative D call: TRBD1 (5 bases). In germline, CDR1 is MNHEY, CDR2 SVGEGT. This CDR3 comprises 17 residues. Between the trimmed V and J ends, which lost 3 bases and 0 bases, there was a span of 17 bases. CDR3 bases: TGTGCCAGCAGTTATCCCTTTACAGGCCATACTAACTATGGCTACACCTTC. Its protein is CASSYPFTGHTNYGYTF.

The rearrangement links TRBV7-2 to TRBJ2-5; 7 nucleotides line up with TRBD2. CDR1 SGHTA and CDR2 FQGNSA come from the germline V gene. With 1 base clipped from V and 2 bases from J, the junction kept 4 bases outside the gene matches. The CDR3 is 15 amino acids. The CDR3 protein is CASSLGTRLQETQYF. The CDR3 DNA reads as TGTGCCAGCAGCTTAGGGACTAGACTTCAAGAGACCCAGTACTTC.

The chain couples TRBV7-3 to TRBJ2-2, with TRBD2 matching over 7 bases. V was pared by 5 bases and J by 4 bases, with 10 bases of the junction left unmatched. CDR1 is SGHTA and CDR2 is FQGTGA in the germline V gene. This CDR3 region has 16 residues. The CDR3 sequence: CASSARTSRSTGELFF. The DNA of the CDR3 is TGTGCCAGCAGCGCCCGGACTAGTCGGAGCACCGGGGAGCTGTTTTTT.

The CDR3 loop is CASSWPQGITEAFF. CDR3 nucleotide sequence: TGCGCCAGCAGTTGGCCACAGGGTATCACTGAAGCTTTCTTT. The chain is built from TRBV23-1 and TRBJ1-1; D perhaps matches TRBD1 (6 bases). TRBV23-1 is an ORF for which the function is uncertain. The CDR3 covers 14 residues. Trimming shortened V by 5 bases and J by 4 bases, and 14 bases separated the two germline ends.

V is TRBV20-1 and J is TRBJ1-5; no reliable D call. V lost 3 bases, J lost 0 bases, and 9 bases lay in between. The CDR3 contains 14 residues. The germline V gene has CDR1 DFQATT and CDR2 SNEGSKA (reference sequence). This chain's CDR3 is CSARGNTSNQPQHF. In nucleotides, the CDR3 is TGCAGTGCTAGGGGTAACACTAGCAATCAGCCCCAGCATTTT.

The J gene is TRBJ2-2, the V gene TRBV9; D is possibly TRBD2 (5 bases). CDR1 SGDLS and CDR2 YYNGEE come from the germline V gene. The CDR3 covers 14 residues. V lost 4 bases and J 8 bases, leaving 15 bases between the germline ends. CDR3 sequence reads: CASSPQTSTGELFF. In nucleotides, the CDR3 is TGTGCCAGCAGCCCTCAAACTAGTACGGGGGAGCTGTTTTTT.

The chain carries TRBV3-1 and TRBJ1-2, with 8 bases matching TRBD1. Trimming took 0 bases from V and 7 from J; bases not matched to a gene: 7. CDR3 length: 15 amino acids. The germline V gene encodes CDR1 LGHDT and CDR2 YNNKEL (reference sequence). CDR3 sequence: CASSQDAGTGSGYTF. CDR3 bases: TGTGCCAGCAGCCAAGATGCCGGGACAGGATCTGGCTACACCTTC.

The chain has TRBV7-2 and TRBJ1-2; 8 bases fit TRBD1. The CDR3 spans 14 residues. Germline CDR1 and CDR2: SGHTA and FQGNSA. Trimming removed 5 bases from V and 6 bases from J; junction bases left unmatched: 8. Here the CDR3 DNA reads TGTGCCAGCAGCCCACGGACAGGGCGCAATGGCTACACCTTC. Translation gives CASSPRTGRNGYTF.

This CDR3 reads CASSQNTGSRGEKLFF. Written as DNA, the CDR3 is TGTGCCAGCAGCCAGAACACAGGGTCCCGCGGTGAAAAACTGTTTTTT. The chain employs TRBV3-1 and TRBJ1-4; possibly TRBD1 for D (6 bases). V lost 3 bases, J lost 7 bases, and 18 bases lay in between. CDR1 is LGHDT, CDR2 YNNKEL, per germline (reference sequence). CDR3 length: 16 amino acids.

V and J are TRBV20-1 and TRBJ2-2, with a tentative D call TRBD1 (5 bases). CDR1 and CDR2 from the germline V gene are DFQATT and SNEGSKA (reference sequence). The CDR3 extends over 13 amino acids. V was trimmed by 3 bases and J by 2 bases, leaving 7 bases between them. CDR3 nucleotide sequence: TGCAGTGCTAGGGACACCAACACCGGGGAGCTGTTTTTT. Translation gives CSARDTNTGELFF.

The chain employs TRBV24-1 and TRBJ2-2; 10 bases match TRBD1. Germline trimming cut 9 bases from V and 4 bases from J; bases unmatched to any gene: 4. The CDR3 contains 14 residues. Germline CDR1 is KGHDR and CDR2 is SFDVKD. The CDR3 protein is CATEGQGITGELFF. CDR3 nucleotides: TGTGCCACCGAGGGACAGGGGATCACCGGGGAGCTGTTTTTT.

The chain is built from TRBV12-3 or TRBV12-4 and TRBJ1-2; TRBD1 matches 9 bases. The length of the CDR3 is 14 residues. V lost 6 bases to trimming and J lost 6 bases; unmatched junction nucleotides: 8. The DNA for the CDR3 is TGTGCCAGCAGATCTGGGACAGGGTATGATGGCTACACCTTC. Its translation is CASRSGTGYDGYTF.

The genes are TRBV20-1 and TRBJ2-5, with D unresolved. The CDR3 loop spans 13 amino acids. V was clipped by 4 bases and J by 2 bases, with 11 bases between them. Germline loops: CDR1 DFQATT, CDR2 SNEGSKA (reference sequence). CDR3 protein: CSAKLEAQETQYF. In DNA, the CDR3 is TGCAGTGCTAAGCTAGAGGCTCAAGAGACCCAGTACTTC.

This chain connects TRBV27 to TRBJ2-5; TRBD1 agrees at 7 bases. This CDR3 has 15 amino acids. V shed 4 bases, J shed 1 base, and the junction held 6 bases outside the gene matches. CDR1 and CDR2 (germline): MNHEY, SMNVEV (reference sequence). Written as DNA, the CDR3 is TGTGCCAGCAGTTCGACAGGGTATTCCCAAGAGACCCAGTACTTC. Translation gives CASSSTGYSQETQYF.

CDR3 nucleotides: TGTGCCAGCTCACGGGAACTCTTGAACACCGGGGAGCTGTTTTTT. Its protein is CASSRELLNTGELFF. The chain combines TRBV18 with TRBJ2-2, with D hard to call. From germline, CDR1 is KGHSH and CDR2 LQKENI. V was trimmed by 4 bases and J by 1 base, leaving 10 bases between them. The CDR3 sequence is 15 residues long.

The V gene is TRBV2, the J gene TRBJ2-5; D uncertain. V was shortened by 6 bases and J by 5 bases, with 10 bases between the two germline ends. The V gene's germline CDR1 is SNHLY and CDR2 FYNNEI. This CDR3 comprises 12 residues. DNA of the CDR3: TGTGCCAGCAGGGCTAGTTTGGAGACCCAGTACTTC. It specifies CASRASLETQYF.

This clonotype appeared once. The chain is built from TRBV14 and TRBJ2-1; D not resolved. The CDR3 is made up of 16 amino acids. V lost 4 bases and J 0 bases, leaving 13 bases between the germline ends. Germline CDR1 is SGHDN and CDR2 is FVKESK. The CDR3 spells CASSLTTSYSYNEQFF. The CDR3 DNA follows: TGTGCCAGCAGCCTTACGACTTCGTACTCCTACAATGAGCAGTTCTTC.

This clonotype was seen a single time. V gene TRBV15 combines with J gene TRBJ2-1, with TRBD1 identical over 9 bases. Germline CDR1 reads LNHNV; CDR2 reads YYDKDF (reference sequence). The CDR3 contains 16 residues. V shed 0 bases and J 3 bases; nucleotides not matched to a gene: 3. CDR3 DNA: TGTGCCACCAGCAGAGATGGGGGACAGGGCTACAATGAGCAGTTCTTC. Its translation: CATSRDGGQGYNEQFF. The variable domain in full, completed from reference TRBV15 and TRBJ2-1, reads DAMVIQNPRYQVTQFGKPVTLSCSQTLNHNVMYWYQQKSSQAPKLLFHYYDKDFNNEADTPDNFQSRRPNTSFCFLDIRSPGLGDTAMYLCATSRDGGQGYNEQFFGPGTRLTVL.